The sequence of this T cell receptor (beta chain) was determined in a study of cytomegalovirus exposure and HLA in healthy donors. General observations from the study: Researchers counted over 150 TCR beta chains as cytomegalovirus-associated.

Amplification used 60 Vbeta primers and 13 Jbeta primers. Data came from immunoSEQ multiplex PCR; TCRdb stores just in-frame clones and leaves some out. This repertoire shows nearly 110,000 clones, 76% found once; its top ten account for around 2.1%. Comments on this clone: Its antigen is currently unknown.

The CDR3 runs to 14 residues. The germline V and J ends were trimmed by 4 bases and 6 bases, with 12 bases remaining between them. Germline V CDR1 and CDR2: MGHDK, SYGVNS. The sequence came from a man in his late teens or twenties in good health and CMV-seronegative. Sequencing used PBMCs. The V gene is TRBV25-1, the J gene TRBJ2-2; D remains ambiguous. The CDR3 spells CASSGAGNAGELFF. The CDR3 DNA sequence: TGTGCCAGCAGTGGGGCAGGTAACGCCGGGGAGCTGTTTTTT.